The rows below give T cell receptor beta chains drawn from one sample of a study of blood T cells in healthy people across ages. TCRdb re-analysed the 5' RACE reads in MiXCR, keeping a single row per CDR3 protein. In the table there are over 700,000 distinct CDR3 sequences, 20% to 25% of which are singletons. In addition, the sample was reused for a study of T cells of mothers and their children.

The source material was blood. The source is a boy younger than 18 in good health. Both conserved end residues are part of each CDR3. A D gene is named only where the DNA matches it firmly. Only part of the rows carry a size: once, few, many, or a class if the clone is expanded.

D gene: .
clone size: .
V gene: TRBV6-6
J gene: TRBJ1-6
CDR3 protein: CASRDGLFALHF
CDR3 DNA: TGTGCCAGCCGGGACGGCCTTTTTGCCCTCCACTTT

D gene: .
clone size: .
V gene: TRBV12-3/TRBV12-4
J gene: TRBJ2-1
CDR3 protein: CASSLAPGRGAGNEQFF
CDR3 DNA: TGTGCCAGCAGTTTAGCCCCAGGTCGGGGGGCGGGTAATGAGCAGTTCTTC

D gene: .
clone size: few
V gene: TRBV6-5
J gene: TRBJ2-7
CDR3 protein: CASSQGWEQYF
CDR3 DNA: TGTGCCAGCAGTCAGGGCTGGGAGCAGTACTTC

D gene: .
clone size: .
V gene: TRBV12-3/TRBV12-4
J gene: TRBJ2-1
CDR3 protein: CASSLDAGASSYNEQFF
CDR3 DNA: TGTGCCAGCAGTTTGGATGCTGGGGCAAGCTCCTACAATGAGCAGTTCTTC

D gene: TRBD2
clone size: .
V gene: TRBV7-8
J gene: TRBJ2-1
CDR3 protein: CASSLGGERYNEQFF
CDR3 DNA: TGTGCCAGCAGCCTGGGGGGGGAGCGTTACAATGAGCAGTTCTTC

D gene: .
clone size: .
V gene: TRBV12-3/TRBV12-4
J gene: TRBJ1-1
CDR3 protein: CATWTGAIGTEAFF
CDR3 DNA: TGTGCCACATGGACGGGGGCGATAGGGACTGAAGCTTTCTTT

D gene: .
clone size: .
V gene: TRBV27
J gene: TRBJ2-5
CDR3 protein: CASSLSIWSGETQYF
CDR3 DNA: TGTGCCAGCAGTTTATCGATATGGTCCGGGGAGACCCAGTACTTC

D gene: .
clone size: once
V gene: TRBV4-2
J gene: TRBJ1-6
CDR3 protein: CASSQDVGLHF
CDR3 DNA: TGTGCCAGCAGCCAAGACGTAGGCCTCCACTTT

D gene: .
clone size: few
V gene: TRBV7-8
J gene: TRBJ1-5
CDR3 protein: CASSSDSANNQPQHF
CDR3 DNA: TGTGCCAGCAGCTCGGACAGCGCAAACAATCAGCCCCAGCATTTT

D gene: .
clone size: few
V gene: TRBV7-9
J gene: TRBJ1-2
CDR3 protein: CASSLDDWSYTF
CDR3 DNA: TGTGCCAGCAGCTTAGACGACTGGAGCTACACCTTC

D gene: .
clone size: few
V gene: TRBV5-6
J gene: TRBJ2-5
CDR3 protein: CASSLSSIFETQYF
CDR3 DNA: TGTGCCAGCAGCTTGTCGAGCATCTTCGAGACCCAGTACTTC

D gene: TRBD1
clone size: .
V gene: TRBV7-6
J gene: TRBJ1-4
CDR3 protein: CASSNSGTGFEKLFF
CDR3 DNA: TGTGCCAGCAGCAATTCCGGGACAGGGTTTGAAAAACTGTTTTTT

D gene: TRBD1
clone size: .
V gene: TRBV7-2
J gene: TRBJ1-5
CDR3 protein: CASSLTGGADQPQHF
CDR3 DNA: TGTGCCAGCAGCTTGACAGGGGGCGCGGATCAGCCCCAGCATTTT

D gene: TRBD1
clone size: few
V gene: TRBV7-2
J gene: TRBJ2-3
CDR3 protein: CASSSGTGGTDTQYF
CDR3 DNA: TGTGCCAGCAGCTCCGGGACAGGGGGCACAGATACGCAGTATTTT

D gene: TRBD2
clone size: .
V gene: TRBV4-2
J gene: TRBJ2-5
CDR3 protein: CASSPTSGGKTQYF
CDR3 DNA: TGTGCCAGCAGCCCGACTAGCGGGGGGAAGACCCAGTACTTC

D gene: TRBD2
clone size: .
V gene: TRBV24-1
J gene: TRBJ2-1
CDR3 protein: CATSDYLAGSSYNEQFF
CDR3 DNA: TGTGCCACCAGTGATTATTTAGCGGGGAGCTCCTACAATGAGCAGTTCTTC

D gene: TRBD2
clone size: .
V gene: TRBV27
J gene: TRBJ2-3
CDR3 protein: CASSLWTSGADTQYF
CDR3 DNA: TGTGCCAGCAGTTTATGGACTAGCGGGGCAGATACGCAGTATTTT

D gene: TRBD2
clone size: few
V gene: TRBV27
J gene: TRBJ2-7
CDR3 protein: CASSSPTSGPSYEQYF
CDR3 DNA: TGTGCCAGCAGTTCTCCGACTAGCGGGCCTAGCTACGAGCAGTACTTC

D gene: TRBD1
clone size: few
V gene: TRBV7-9
J gene: TRBJ1-4
CDR3 protein: CASSPRDRGEKLFF
CDR3 DNA: TGTGCCAGCAGCCCCCGGGACAGGGGTGAAAAACTGTTTTTT

D gene: TRBD1
clone size: .
V gene: TRBV29-1
J gene: TRBJ2-1
CDR3 protein: CSVVQGVNNEQFF
CDR3 DNA: TGCAGCGTCGTACAGGGGGTCAACAATGAGCAGTTCTTC

D gene: .
clone size: .
V gene: TRBV29-1
J gene: TRBJ2-5
CDR3 protein: CSVEGGIGPETQYF
CDR3 DNA: TGCAGCGTTGAGGGGGGAATTGGGCCAGAGACCCAGTACTTC

D gene: TRBD1
clone size: .
V gene: TRBV4-1
J gene: TRBJ1-1
CDR3 protein: CASSHLDRGRTEAFF
CDR3 DNA: TGCGCCAGCAGCCACCTGGACAGGGGACGGACTGAAGCTTTCTTT

D gene: .
clone size: .
V gene: TRBV27
J gene: TRBJ1-4
CDR3 protein: CASTHKVGFNEKLFF
CDR3 DNA: TGTGCCAGCACCCATAAGGTCGGGTTTAATGAAAAACTGTTTTTT

D gene: .
clone size: few
V gene: TRBV12-3/TRBV12-4
J gene: TRBJ2-2
CDR3 protein: CASSLGRPMTAGELFF
CDR3 DNA: TGTGCCAGCAGTTTAGGGAGGCCTATGACGGCCGGGGAGCTGTTTTTT

D gene: .
clone size: .
V gene: TRBV5-5
J gene: TRBJ2-7
CDR3 protein: CASSTDTYVQYF
CDR3 DNA: TGTGCCAGCAGCACGGACACCTACGTGCAGTACTTC

D gene: TRBD2
clone size: few
V gene: TRBV19
J gene: TRBJ2-5
CDR3 protein: CASSQGRGAETQYF
CDR3 DNA: TGTGCCAGTAGTCAAGGGCGGGGGGCGGAGACCCAGTACTTC

D gene: .
clone size: .
V gene: TRBV20-1
J gene: TRBJ2-5
CDR3 protein: CSARATSEIETQYF
CDR3 DNA: TGCAGTGCTAGAGCCACCTCAGAGATAGAGACCCAGTACTTC

D gene: .
clone size: .
V gene: TRBV29-1
J gene: TRBJ2-7
CDR3 protein: CSAREEGYYEQYF
CDR3 DNA: TGCAGCGCTCGCGAGGAAGGTTACTACGAGCAGTACTTC

D gene: TRBD1
clone size: few
V gene: TRBV6-2/TRBV6-3
J gene: TRBJ1-6
CDR3 protein: CASSEGQRVPLHF
CDR3 DNA: TGTGCCAGCAGTGAGGGACAGCGGGTACCCCTCCACTTT

D gene: TRBD2
clone size: few
V gene: TRBV7-2
J gene: TRBJ2-5
CDR3 protein: CASSLEGLGRGATYF
CDR3 DNA: TGTGCCAGCAGCTTGGAGGGACTAGGCAGAGGAGCTACGTACTTC

D gene: .
clone size: .
V gene: TRBV7-9
J gene: TRBJ2-5
CDR3 protein: CASSSGVVAQYF
CDR3 DNA: TGTGCCAGCAGTTCTGGGGTTGTGGCCCAGTACTTC

D gene: .
clone size: few
V gene: TRBV6-2/TRBV6-3
J gene: TRBJ2-5
CDR3 protein: CASTLSNGQETQYF
CDR3 DNA: TGTGCCAGCACCCTCAGCAACGGCCAAGAGACCCAGTACTTC